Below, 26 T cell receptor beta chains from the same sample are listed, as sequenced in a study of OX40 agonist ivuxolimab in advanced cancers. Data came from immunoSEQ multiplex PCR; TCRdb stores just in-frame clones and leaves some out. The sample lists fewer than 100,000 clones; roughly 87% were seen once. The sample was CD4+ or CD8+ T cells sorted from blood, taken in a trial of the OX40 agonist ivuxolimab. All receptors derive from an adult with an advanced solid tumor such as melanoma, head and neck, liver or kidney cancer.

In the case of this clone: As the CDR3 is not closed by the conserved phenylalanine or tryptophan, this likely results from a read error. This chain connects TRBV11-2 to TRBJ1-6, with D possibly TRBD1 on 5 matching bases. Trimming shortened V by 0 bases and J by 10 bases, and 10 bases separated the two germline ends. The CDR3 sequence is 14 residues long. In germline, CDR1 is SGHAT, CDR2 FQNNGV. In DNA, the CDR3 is TGTGCCAGCAGCTTAGATCCCGGGGGATCACCCCTCCACCTT. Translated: CASSLDPGGSPLHL.

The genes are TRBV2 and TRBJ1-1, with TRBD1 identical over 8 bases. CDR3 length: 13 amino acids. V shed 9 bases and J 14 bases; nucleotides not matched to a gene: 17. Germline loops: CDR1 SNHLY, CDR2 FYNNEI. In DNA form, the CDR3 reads TGTGCCAGTCACGCGACAGGGGAGCGATGGACCTTCTTT. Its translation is CASHATGERWTFF.

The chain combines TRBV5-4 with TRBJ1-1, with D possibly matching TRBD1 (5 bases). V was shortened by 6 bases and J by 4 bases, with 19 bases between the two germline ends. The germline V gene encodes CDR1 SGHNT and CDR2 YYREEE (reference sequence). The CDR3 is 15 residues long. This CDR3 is CASTPRGGSPTEAFF. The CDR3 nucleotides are TGTGCCAGCACCCCCCGTGGGGGGTCGCCCACTGAAGCTTTCTTT.

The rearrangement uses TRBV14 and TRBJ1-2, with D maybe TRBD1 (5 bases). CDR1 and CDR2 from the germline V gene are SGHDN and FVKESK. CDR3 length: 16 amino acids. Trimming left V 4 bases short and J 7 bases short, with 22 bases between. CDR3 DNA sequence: TGTGCCAGCAGCCTCACGGGGGGGGGACCCGTCTGTGGCTACACCTTC. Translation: CASSLTGGGPVCGYTF.

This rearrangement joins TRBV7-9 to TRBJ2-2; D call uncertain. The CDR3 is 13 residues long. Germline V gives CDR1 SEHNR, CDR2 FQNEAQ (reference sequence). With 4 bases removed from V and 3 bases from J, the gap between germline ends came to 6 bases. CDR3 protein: CASSSQDTGELFF. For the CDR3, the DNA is TGTGCCAGCAGCTCACAAGACACCGGGGAGCTGTTTTTT.

DNA of the CDR3: TGTGCCAGCAGCTCATACGGGCGCTCGGAGACCCAGTACTTC. This gives the protein CASSSYGRSETQYF. V and J are TRBV7-9 and TRBJ2-5; D remains unclear. Germline V gene lookup returns CDR1 SEHNR and CDR2 FQNEAQ (reference sequence). This CDR3 is 14 amino acids long. V lost 4 bases and J 5 bases, leaving 14 bases between the germline ends.

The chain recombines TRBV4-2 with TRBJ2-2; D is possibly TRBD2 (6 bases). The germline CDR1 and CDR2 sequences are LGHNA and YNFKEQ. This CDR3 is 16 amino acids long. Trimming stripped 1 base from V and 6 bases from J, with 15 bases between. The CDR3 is CASSQVGLEDAGELFF. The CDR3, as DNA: TGTGCCAGCAGCCAAGTGGGACTCGAGGACGCCGGGGAGCTGTTTTTT.

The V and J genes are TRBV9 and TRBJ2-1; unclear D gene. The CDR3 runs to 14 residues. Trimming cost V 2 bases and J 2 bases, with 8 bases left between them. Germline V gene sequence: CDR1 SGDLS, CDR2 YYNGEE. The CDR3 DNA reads TGTGCCAGCAGCGTCTCACCCACCTACAATGAGCAGTTCTTC. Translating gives CASSVSPTYNEQFF.

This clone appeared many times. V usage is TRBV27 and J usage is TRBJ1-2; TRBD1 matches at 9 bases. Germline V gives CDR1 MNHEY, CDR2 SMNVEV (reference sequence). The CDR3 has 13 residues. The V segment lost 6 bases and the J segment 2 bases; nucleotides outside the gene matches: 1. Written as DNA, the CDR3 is TGTGCCAGCAGAGGGACAGGGAACTATGGCTACACCTTC. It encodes CASRGTGNYGYTF.

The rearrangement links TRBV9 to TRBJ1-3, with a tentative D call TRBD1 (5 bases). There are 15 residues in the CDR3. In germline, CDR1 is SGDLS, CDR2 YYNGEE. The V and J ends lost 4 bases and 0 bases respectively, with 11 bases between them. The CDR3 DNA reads TGTGCCAGCAGCACATCCGGGGCCTCTGGAAACACCATATATTTT. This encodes CASSTSGASGNTIYF.

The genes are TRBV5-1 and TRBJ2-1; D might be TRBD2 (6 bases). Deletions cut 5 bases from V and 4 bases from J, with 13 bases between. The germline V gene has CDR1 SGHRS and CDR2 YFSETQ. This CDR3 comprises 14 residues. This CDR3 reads CASSSSGGYNEQFF. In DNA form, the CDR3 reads TGCGCCAGCAGTTCTAGTGGGGGGTACAATGAGCAGTTCTTC.

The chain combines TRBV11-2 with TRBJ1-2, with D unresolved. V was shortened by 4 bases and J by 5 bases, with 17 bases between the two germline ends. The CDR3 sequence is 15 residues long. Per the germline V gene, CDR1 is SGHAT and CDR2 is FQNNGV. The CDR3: CASSSPDAGSYGYTF. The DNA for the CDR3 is TGTGCCAGCAGCTCGCCGGACGCCGGGAGTTATGGCTACACCTTC.

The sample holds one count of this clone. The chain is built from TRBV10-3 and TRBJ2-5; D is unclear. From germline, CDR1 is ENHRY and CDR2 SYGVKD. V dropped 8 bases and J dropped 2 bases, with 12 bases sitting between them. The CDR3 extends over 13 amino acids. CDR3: CAIGRQMQETQYF. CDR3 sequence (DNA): TGTGCCATCGGGCGGCAGATGCAAGAGACCCAGTACTTC.

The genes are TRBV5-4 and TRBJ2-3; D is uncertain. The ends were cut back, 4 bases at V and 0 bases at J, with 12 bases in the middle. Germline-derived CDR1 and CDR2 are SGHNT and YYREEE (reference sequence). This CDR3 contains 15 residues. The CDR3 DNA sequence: TGTGCCAGCAGCGACCCTAGTGGGAGCACAGATACGCAGTATTTT. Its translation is CASSDPSGSTDTQYF.

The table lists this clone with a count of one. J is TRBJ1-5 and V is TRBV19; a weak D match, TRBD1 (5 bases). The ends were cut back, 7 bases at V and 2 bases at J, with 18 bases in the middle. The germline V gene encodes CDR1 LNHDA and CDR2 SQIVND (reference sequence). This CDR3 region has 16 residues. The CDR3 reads CASISPGGFGNQPQHF. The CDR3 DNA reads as TGTGCCAGTATCTCCCCGGGGGGTTTTGGCAATCAGCCCCAGCATTTT.

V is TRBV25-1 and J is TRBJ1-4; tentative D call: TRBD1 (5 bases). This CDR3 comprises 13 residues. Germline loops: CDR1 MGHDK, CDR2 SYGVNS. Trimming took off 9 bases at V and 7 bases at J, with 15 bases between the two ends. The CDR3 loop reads CASRGSWGEKLFF. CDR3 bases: TGTGCCAGTAGGGGTTCTTGGGGTGAAAAACTGTTTTTT.

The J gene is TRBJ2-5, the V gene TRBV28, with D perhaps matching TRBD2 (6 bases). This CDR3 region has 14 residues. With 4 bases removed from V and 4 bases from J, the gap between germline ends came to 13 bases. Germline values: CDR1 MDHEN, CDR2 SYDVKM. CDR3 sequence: CASSSIMRGETQYF. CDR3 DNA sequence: TGTGCCAGCAGTTCGATAATGCGGGGAGAGACCCAGTACTTC.

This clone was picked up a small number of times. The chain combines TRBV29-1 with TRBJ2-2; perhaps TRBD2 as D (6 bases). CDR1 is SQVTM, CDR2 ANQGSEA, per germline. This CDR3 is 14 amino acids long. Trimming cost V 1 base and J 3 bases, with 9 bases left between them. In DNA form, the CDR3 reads TGCAGCGTTGAAGGGGGGGTAGACACCGGGGAGCTGTTTTTT. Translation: CSVEGGVDTGELFF.

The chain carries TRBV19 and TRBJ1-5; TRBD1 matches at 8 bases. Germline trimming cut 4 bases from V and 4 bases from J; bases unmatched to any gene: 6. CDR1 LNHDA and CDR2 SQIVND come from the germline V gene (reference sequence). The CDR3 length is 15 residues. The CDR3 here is CASSTDWTGNQPQHF. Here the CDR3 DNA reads TGTGCCAGTAGTACAGATTGGACAGGGAATCAGCCCCAGCATTTT.

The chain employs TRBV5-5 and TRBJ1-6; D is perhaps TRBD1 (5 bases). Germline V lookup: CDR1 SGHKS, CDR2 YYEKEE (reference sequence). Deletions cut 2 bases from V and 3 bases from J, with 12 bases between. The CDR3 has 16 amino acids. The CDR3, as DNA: TGTGCCAGCAGCTTCCGTCCAGGGAACTATAATTCACCCCTCCACTTT. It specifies CASSFRPGNYNSPLHF.

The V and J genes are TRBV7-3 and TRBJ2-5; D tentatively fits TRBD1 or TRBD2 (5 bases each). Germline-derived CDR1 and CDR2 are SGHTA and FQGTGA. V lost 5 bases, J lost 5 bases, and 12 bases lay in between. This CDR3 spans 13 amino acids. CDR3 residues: CASSTRDRETQYF. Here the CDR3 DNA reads TGTGCCAGCAGCACCCGGGACCGGGAGACCCAGTACTTC.

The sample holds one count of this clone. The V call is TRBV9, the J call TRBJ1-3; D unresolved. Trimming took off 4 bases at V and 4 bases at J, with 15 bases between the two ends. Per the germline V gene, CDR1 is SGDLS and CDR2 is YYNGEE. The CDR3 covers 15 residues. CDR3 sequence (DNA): TGTGCCAGCAGCCCCAGGACCTCGCAGGGAAACACCATATATTTT. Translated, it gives CASSPRTSQGNTIYF. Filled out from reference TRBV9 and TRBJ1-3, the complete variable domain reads DSGVTQTPKHLITATGQRVTLRCSPRSGDLSVYWYQQSLDQGLQFLIQYYNGEERAKGNILERFSAQQFPDLHSELNLSSLELGDSALYFCASSPRTSQGNTIYFGEGSWLTVV.

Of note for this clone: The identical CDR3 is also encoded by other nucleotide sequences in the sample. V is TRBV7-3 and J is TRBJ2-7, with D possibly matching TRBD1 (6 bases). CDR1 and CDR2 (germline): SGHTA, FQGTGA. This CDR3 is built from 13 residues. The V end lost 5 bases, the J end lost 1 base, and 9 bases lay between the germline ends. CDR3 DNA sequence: TGTGCCAGCAGCCCTACAGGGTCCTACGAGCAGTACTTC. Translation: CASSPTGSYEQYF.

DNA of the CDR3: TGTGCCAGCACATCCCCGGGACAGAGCTACGAGCAGTACTTC. It encodes CASTSPGQSYEQYF. This sequence joins TRBV28 and TRBJ2-7, with 7 nucleotides matching TRBD1. The ends lost 7 bases at V and 3 bases at J; junction bases unmatched: 9. CDR3 size: 14 residues. Germline V gives CDR1 MDHEN, CDR2 SYDVKM.

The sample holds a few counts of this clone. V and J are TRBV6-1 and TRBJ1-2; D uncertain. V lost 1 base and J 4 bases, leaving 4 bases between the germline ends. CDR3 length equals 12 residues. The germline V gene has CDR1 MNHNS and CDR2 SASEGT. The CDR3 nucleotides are TGTGCCAGCAGTGAAGACAGCTATGGCTACACCTTC. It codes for CASSEDSYGYTF.

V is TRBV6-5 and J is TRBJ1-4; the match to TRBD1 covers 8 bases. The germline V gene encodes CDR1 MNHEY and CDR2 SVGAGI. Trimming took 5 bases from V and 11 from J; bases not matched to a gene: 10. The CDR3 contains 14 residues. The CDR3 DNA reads TGTGCCAGCAGTGTGGACAGGGTCAGTGGCAAACTGTTTTTT. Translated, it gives CASSVDRVSGKLFF.